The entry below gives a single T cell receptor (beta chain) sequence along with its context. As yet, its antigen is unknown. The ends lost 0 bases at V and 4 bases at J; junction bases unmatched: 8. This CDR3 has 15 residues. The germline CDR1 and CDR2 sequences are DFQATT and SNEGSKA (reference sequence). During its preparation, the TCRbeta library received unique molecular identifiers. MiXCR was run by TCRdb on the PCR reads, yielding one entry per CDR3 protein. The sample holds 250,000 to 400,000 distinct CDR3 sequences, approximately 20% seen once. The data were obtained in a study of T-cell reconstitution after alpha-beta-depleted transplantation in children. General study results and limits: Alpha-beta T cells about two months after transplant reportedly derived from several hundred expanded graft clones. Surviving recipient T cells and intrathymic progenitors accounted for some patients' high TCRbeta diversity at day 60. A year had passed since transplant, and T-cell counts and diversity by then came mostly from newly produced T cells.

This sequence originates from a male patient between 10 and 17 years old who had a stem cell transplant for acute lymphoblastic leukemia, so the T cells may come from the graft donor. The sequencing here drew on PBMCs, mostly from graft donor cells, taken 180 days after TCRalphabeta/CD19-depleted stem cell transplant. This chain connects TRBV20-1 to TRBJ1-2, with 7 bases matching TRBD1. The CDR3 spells CSARDLRQGGYGYTF. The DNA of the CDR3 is TGCAGTGCTAGAGATTTGCGACAGGGTGGCTATGGCTACACCTTC.